Each of the 19 T cell receptor beta chains below was sequenced from the same sample in a study of cytomegalovirus exposure and HLA in healthy donors (dated by TCRdb to the late 2010s). The library was obtained by the immunoSEQ multiplex PCR assay. A mixture of 60 forward primers for TCR Vbeta segments and 13 reverse primers for TCR Jbeta segments was used in the multiplex PCR. TCRdb mirrors the immuneACCESS table, restricted to in-frame sequences. Some clones are absent from its copies; in checked studies, under half trace to an unresolved V gene, and the reason for the others is unknown. The sample data list about 150,000 clones, and about 64% of these were observed just once. Roughly 3.1% of the sample belongs to the ten largest clones. Sequencing input: PBMCs. These receptors were taken from a woman in her 30s in good health and CMV-seropositive.

This sequence joins TRBV6-6 and TRBJ1-2, with 7 bases fitting TRBD1. This CDR3 contains 12 residues. The V and J ends lost 8 bases and 8 bases, in that order; junction bases with no gene match: 8. Germline CDR1 and CDR2: MNHNY and SVGAGI (reference sequence). CDR3 sequence (DNA): TGTGCCAGCGGACCACAGGGGTGGGGCTACACCTTC. Its translation is CASGPQGWGYTF.

This clone has just a few counts. The V call is TRBV7-9, the J call TRBJ2-3; 14 bases align to TRBD2. This CDR3 comprises 16 residues. The germline V gene has CDR1 SEHNR and CDR2 FQNEAQ (reference sequence). The trim removed 5 bases at V and 4 bases at J, leaving 5 bases unmatched. As DNA, the CDR3 is TGTGCCAGCAGCCCCCTGGGACTAGCGGGAGCAGATACGCAGTATTTT. This codes for CASSPLGLAGADTQYF.

Worth noting for this clone: Other DNA sequences in the same sample also yield this CDR3. J is TRBJ2-7 and V is TRBV30; D might be TRBD2 (7 bases). V was pared by 3 bases and J by 5 bases, with 17 bases between. This CDR3 has 14 amino acids. Germline V lookup: CDR1 GTSNPN, CDR2 SVGIG (reference sequence). The CDR3 DNA follows: TGTGCCTGGAGATCTTACGGGGGGCCACACGAGCAGTACTTC. Its translation: CAWRSYGGPHEQYF.

This chain connects TRBV20-1 to TRBJ1-5, with D unresolved. The germline V gene has CDR1 DFQATT and CDR2 SNEGSKA (reference sequence). The CDR3 length is 11 residues. CDR3 coding DNA: TGCGCGGGGAGGAGGGATCAGCCCCAGCATTTT. The encoded protein is CAGRRDQPQHF.

This clone was seen only a few times. This chain connects TRBV5-1 to TRBJ2-5, with D maybe TRBD1 (5 bases). The CDR3 sequence is 15 residues long. Trimming pared 0 bases from V and 4 bases from J, leaving 13 bases between. Germline CDR1 SGHRS, CDR2 YFSETQ. The CDR3 is CASSLEGQYIETQYF. CDR3 in DNA: TGCGCCAGCAGCTTGGAAGGACAATATATAGAGACCCAGTACTTC.

The rearrangement uses TRBV5-1 and TRBJ2-7; perhaps TRBD1 as D (5 bases). The CDR3 covers 13 residues. Germline V lookup: CDR1 SGHRS, CDR2 YFSETQ. Trimming removed 4 bases from V and 6 bases from J, with 14 bases in between. The CDR3 nucleotides are TGCGCCAGCAGCGTGGGGCAGGGTGGCGAGCAGTACTTC. Encoded protein: CASSVGQGGEQYF. Full variable domain (remainder filled in from reference TRBV5-1 and TRBJ2-7): KAGVTQTPRYLIKTRGQQVTLSCSPISGHRSVSWYQQTPGQGLQFLFEYFSETQRNKGNFPGRFSGRQFSNSRSEMNVSTLELGDSALYLCASSVGQGGEQYFGPGTRLTVT.

The J gene is TRBJ1-5, the V gene TRBV7-6; TRBD1 matches 8 bases. V trimming: 1 base; J trimming: 4 bases; junction bases outside the gene matches: 3. This CDR3 has 15 amino acids. Per germline, CDR1 SGHVS and CDR2 FNYEAQ. In DNA, the CDR3 is TGTGCCAGCAGCTTAGGGACAGGGAAGAATCAGCCCCAGCATTTT. This translates into CASSLGTGKNQPQHF. Together with reference TRBV7-6 and TRBJ1-5, the CDR3 gives the full variable domain: GAGVSQSPRYKVTKRGQDVALRCDPISGHVSLYWYRQALGQGPEFLTYFNYEAQQDKSGLPNDRFSAERPEGSISTLTIQRTEQRDSAMYRCASSLGTGKNQPQHFGDGTRLSIL.

This rearrangement joins TRBV9 to TRBJ2-1, with 9 bases that match TRBD2. CDR3 length: 15 residues. The germline CDR1 and CDR2 sequences are SGDLS and YYNGEE. The V segment lost 0 bases and the J segment 10 bases; nucleotides outside the gene matches: 8. The CDR3 DNA follows: TGTGCCAGCAGCGTAGCGGCGGGAGGGCCTGGGGAGCAGTTCTTC. This translates into CASSVAAGGPGEQFF.

The rearrangement joins TRBV5-4 to TRBJ1-1, with TRBD1 matching 7 bases. The CDR3 loop spans 13 amino acids. From germline, CDR1 is SGHNT and CDR2 YYREEE (reference sequence). Trimming at V came to 5 bases and at J to 3 bases, leaving 4 bases not matched to a gene. The CDR3 nucleotides read TGTGCCAGCAGTTGGGACAGTTACACTGAAGCTTTCTTT. It translates to CASSWDSYTEAFF.

Only a few counts were recorded for this clone. This sequence joins TRBV7-9 and TRBJ2-7, with 8 positions matching TRBD1. Germline V gene sequence: CDR1 SEHNR, CDR2 FQNEAQ (reference sequence). The length of the CDR3 is 15 residues. The trim removed 4 bases at V and 5 bases at J, leaving 10 bases unmatched. The chain's CDR3 is CASSYQGARVNEQYF. As DNA, the CDR3 is TGTGCCAGCAGCTACCAGGGGGCGAGGGTAAACGAGCAGTACTTC.

The chain is built from TRBV5-4 and TRBJ2-2; 7 nucleotides align to TRBD1. The CDR3 contains 17 residues. Trimming took 4 bases from V and 0 from J; bases not matched to a gene: 9. Germline CDR1 reads SGHNT; CDR2 reads YYREEE (reference sequence). CDR3 coding DNA: TGTGCCAGCAGCCGTGGCCCCGGGACAGCGAACACCGGGGAGCTGTTTTTT. Translated, it gives CASSRGPGTANTGELFF.

In its sample, this clone was seen a few times. The V gene is TRBV11-3, the J gene TRBJ2-7; 9 positions match TRBD2. CDR1 and CDR2 (germline): SGHNT, YENEEA. CDR3 size: 14 residues. The trim removed 4 bases at V and 1 base at J, leaving 2 bases unmatched. CDR3 sequence: CASSYSGRSYEQYF. CDR3 nucleotides: TGTGCCAGCAGCTATAGCGGGAGATCCTACGAGCAGTACTTC. Looking up the rest from reference TRBV11-3 and TRBJ2-7 gives the full variable domain: EAGVVQSPRYKIIEKKQPVAFWCNPISGHNTLYWYLQNLGQGPELLIRYENEEAVDDSQLPKDRFSAERLKGVDSTLKIQPAELGDSAVYLCASSYSGRSYEQYFGPGTRLTVT.

V is TRBV28 and J is TRBJ1-2; D uncertain. Per the germline V gene, CDR1 is MDHEN and CDR2 is SYDVKM. The V end lost 7 bases, the J end lost 5 bases, and 8 bases lay between the germline ends. CDR3 size: 11 residues. The CDR3 loop is CASISSYGYTF. Here the CDR3 DNA reads TGTGCCAGCATATCGTCGTATGGCTACACCTTC.

This clone was counted only a few times. This chain joins TRBV15 and TRBJ1-3; D is unresolved. Germline CDR1 and CDR2: LNHNV and YYDKDF (reference sequence). The CDR3 runs 15 residues. Trimming shortened V by 2 bases and J by 4 bases, and 12 bases separated the two germline ends. CDR3 nucleotides: TGTGCCACCAGCAGATCCACTTATGTCGGAAACACCATATATTTT. This codes for CATSRSTYVGNTIYF.

This chain connects TRBV29-1 to TRBJ2-3; D is perhaps TRBD2 (6 bases). The CDR3 is 14 residues long. Germline CDR1 is SQVTM and CDR2 is ANQGSEA. Trimming cost V 4 bases and J 1 base, with 12 bases left between them. The CDR3 region is CSVGGEGGTDTQYF. CDR3 sequence (DNA): TGCAGCGTTGGCGGGGAAGGAGGCACAGATACGCAGTATTTT.

The chain links TRBV6-5 to TRBJ1-2; D remains ambiguous. Germline V CDR1 and CDR2: MNHEY, SVGAGI. The CDR3 length is 14 residues. Trimming took off 5 bases at V and 4 bases at J, with 14 bases between the two ends. In DNA form, the CDR3 reads TGTGCCAGCAGTACCAGCCTCGAGGGCTATGGCTACACCTTC. Translation: CASSTSLEGYGYTF.

This chain uses TRBV2 with TRBJ1-5, with 8 bases lining up with TRBD1. V dropped 5 bases and J dropped 6; count of bases not matched to a gene: 9. Germline CDR1 and CDR2: SNHLY and FYNNEI. The CDR3 loop spans 15 amino acids. CDR3 region: CASSYQGDRGQPQHF. The CDR3 DNA follows: TGTGCCAGCAGTTATCAGGGTGACAGGGGTCAGCCCCAGCATTTT.

This clone has only a few counts. The gene calls are TRBV30 and TRBJ2-7, with 8 bases lining up with TRBD2. The CDR3 extends over 13 amino acids. The V segment lost 4 bases and the J segment 3 bases; nucleotides outside the gene matches: 5. Germline CDR1 reads GTSNPN; CDR2 reads SVGIG (reference sequence). The CDR3 DNA follows: TGTGCCTGGATGACGGGAGGGGGCTACGAGCAGTACTTC. Translation gives CAWMTGGGYEQYF.

The chain recombines TRBV27 with TRBJ1-1; D is ambiguous. The CDR3 spans 14 residues. V shed 2 bases and J shed 0 bases, with 7 bases lying between them. Germline V lookup: CDR1 MNHEY, CDR2 SMNVEV (reference sequence). The CDR3 region has the DNA TGTGCCAGCAGTTTAAACAGCCTGAACACTGAAGCTTTCTTT. It yields the protein CASSLNSLNTEAFF.